The clone carrying this T cell receptor beta chain was counted ten times or more. This record comes from a study of T cell repertoires in cytomegalovirus infection. MiXCR, run by TCRdb on the reads, gives a single entry per CDR3 protein. The profile shows approximately 140,000 distinct CDR3 sequences, 5.5% to 7% of them singletons. The V and J ends lost 4 bases and 3 bases, in that order; junction bases with no gene match: 8. Germline V gene sequence: CDR1 SGHTA, CDR2 FQGTGA. This CDR3 is built from 16 residues. This TCR was sampled from a human donor in good health (CMV status not recorded). Some clones in this sample may be carry-over from other donors' samples. The chain couples TRBV7-3 to TRBJ2-3, with 9 bases fitting TRBD2. The source material was PBMCs. In DNA, the CDR3 is TGTGCCAGCAGCTCCCAGCGGGGGGCAGGAACAGATACGCAGTATTTT. Protein: CASSSQRGAGTDTQYF.